Included here is one T cell receptor (beta chain) sequence, with context. Antigen specificity is unknown. Data came from immunoSEQ multiplex PCR; TCRdb stores just in-frame clones and leaves some out. The table records approximately 100,000 clones, 70% to 90% of them present only once. These data belong to a study of identifying expanded T cells in peripheral blood. Findings and limits, study-wide: Roughly 2-week clone count variance significantly increased as total template count grew. Differentially abundant clones: around 1.2 between replicates, 16.4 at roughly 2 weeks, 19 to 20 at four.

No infections or other immune events were documented during collection. This CDR3 contains 15 residues. The germline V gene has CDR1 SGHAT and CDR2 FQNNGV. Trimming left V 5 bases short and J 1 base short, with 12 bases between. This TCR derives from a person aged 18 to 70 in good health. The specimen sequenced was blood. The rearrangement uses TRBV11-2 and TRBJ1-5; D remains unclear. The CDR3, as DNA: TGTGCCAGCAGCCTCGGGGAACGGAGCAATCAGCCCCAGCATTTT. It codes for CASSLGERSNQPQHF. The full variable domain, its missing parts supplied by reference TRBV11-2 and TRBJ1-5, is EAGVAQSPRYKIIEKRQSVAFWCNPISGHATLYWYQQILGQGPKLLIQFQNNGVVDDSQLPKDRFSAERLKGVDSTLKIQPAKLEDSAVYLCASSLGERSNQPQHFGDGTRLSIL.